One sample yielded the 23 T cell receptor beta chains listed below, sequenced in a study of blood T cell repertoires in COVID-19. Libraries were prepared by immunoSEQ multiplex PCR; TCRdb keeps only in-frame clonotypes and omits some of them. The data contain some 240,000 clones, 84% of them singletons. Material: peripheral blood. The receptor source for this set is a woman aged 40-49 years who had recovered from COVID-19.

The chain links TRBV5-1 to TRBJ2-1; 9 positions agree with TRBD1. This CDR3 is built from 14 residues. Germline-derived CDR1 and CDR2 are SGHRS and YFSETQ. Trimming cost V 4 bases and J 8 bases; bases outside gene matches: 7. CDR3 nucleotide sequence: TGCGCCAGCAGCGCTACGGGACAGGGCGATGAGCAGTTCTTC. This sequence encodes CASSATGQGDEQFF.

The chain is built from TRBV30 and TRBJ2-7; tentatively, D is TRBD2 (5 bases). The ends were cut back, 3 bases at V and 4 bases at J, with 16 bases in the middle. CDR1 GTSNPN and CDR2 SVGIG come from the germline V gene (reference sequence). The length of the CDR3 is 14 residues. The CDR3 spells CAWRGSDRGYEQYF. The CDR3 DNA reads as TGTGCCTGGAGAGGGTCCGATCGGGGTTACGAGCAGTACTTC.

V and J are TRBV11-1 and TRBJ1-2; D gene uncertain. Deletions cut 5 bases from V and 7 bases from J, with 14 bases between. Looked up from germline, CDR1 is SGHAT and CDR2 is FQDESV (reference sequence). The CDR3 is 13 residues long. CDR3 nucleotides: TGTGCCAGCAGCCCCGAGCGTTTCACTGGCTACACCTTC. Encoded protein: CASSPERFTGYTF.

The V gene is TRBV5-4, the J gene TRBJ1-3, with a weak D call TRBD1 (5 bases). V lost 4 bases to trimming and J lost 0 bases, with 11 bases between them. Germline-derived CDR1 and CDR2 are SGHNT and YYREEE (reference sequence). This CDR3 is built from 15 residues. CDR3 sequence: CASSTQGISGNTIYF. The CDR3 nucleotides read TGTGCCAGCAGCACTCAGGGAATCTCTGGAAACACCATATATTTT. The variable domain in full, completed from reference TRBV5-4 and TRBJ1-3, reads ETGVTQSPTHLIKTRGQQVTLRCSSQSGHNTVSWYQQALGQGPQFIFQYYREEENGRGNFPPRFSGLQFPNYSSELNVNALELDDSALYLCASSTQGISGNTIYFGEGSWLTVV.

The J gene is TRBJ2-1, the V gene TRBV11-3; tentatively, D is TRBD1 (5 bases). Germline CDR1 reads SGHNT; CDR2 reads YENEEA. The CDR3 consists of 13 residues. The V end was cut by 4 bases, the J end by 5 bases, with 9 bases between. This chain's CDR3 is CASSSQVDNEQFF. As DNA, the CDR3 is TGTGCCAGCAGCTCACAGGTAGACAATGAGCAGTTCTTC.

The chain carries TRBV6-1 and TRBJ2-7; TRBD1 matches 8 bases. The V gene end was trimmed by 2 bases and the J gene end by 1 base; junction bases not matched to a gene: 4. The V gene's germline CDR1 is MNHNS and CDR2 SASEGT. The CDR3 sequence is 15 residues long. CDR3 region: CASSEYGTGSYEQYF. Here the CDR3 DNA reads TGTGCCAGCAGTGAATATGGGACAGGTTCCTACGAGCAGTACTTC.

The V gene is TRBV5-6, the J gene TRBJ1-4, with no clear D. This CDR3 has 14 amino acids. Germline V CDR1 and CDR2: SGHDT, YYEEEE. Trimming removed 2 bases at V and 5 bases at J, with 10 bases between. The CDR3 spells CASSLPGENEKLFF. Written as DNA, the CDR3 is TGTGCCAGCAGCTTACCCGGGGAGAATGAAAAACTGTTTTTT.

In its sample, this clone was seen a few times. The chain recombines TRBV6-5 with TRBJ1-1, with no clear D. V gave up 6 bases and J gave up 0 bases, with 8 bases separating them. Germline V gene sequence: CDR1 MNHEY, CDR2 SVGAGI. The CDR3 loop spans 13 amino acids. The CDR3 DNA reads TGTGCCAGCAGGGAGTTTATGAACACTGAAGCTTTCTTT. Amino acids: CASREFMNTEAFF.

This clone was found once. This rearrangement joins TRBV4-2 to TRBJ2-5; 8 bases fit TRBD1. The CDR3 is 15 residues long. CDR1 and CDR2 from the germline V gene are LGHNA and YNFKEQ. The V and J ends lost 0 bases and 9 bases, in that order; junction bases with no gene match: 9. The chain's CDR3 is CASSQDHQGARPQYF. The CDR3 DNA reads TGTGCCAGCAGCCAAGATCATCAGGGGGCGCGGCCCCAGTACTTC.

The rearrangement uses TRBV15 and TRBJ2-5; the D gene is possibly TRBD1 (6 bases). Germline V gene lookup returns CDR1 LNHNV and CDR2 YYDKDF (reference sequence). The V end lost 3 bases, the J end lost 2 bases, and 7 bases lay between the germline ends. CDR3 length: 13 residues. DNA for the CDR3: TGTGCCACCAGCAGGGACAGTCAAGAGACCCAGTACTTC. Translation: CATSRDSQETQYF.

This clone showed up just a few times. The CDR3 loop is CASSFGSNQPQHF. CDR3 DNA: TGTGCCAGCAGTTTCGGGAGCAATCAGCCCCAGCATTTT. The chain links TRBV28 to TRBJ1-5; D remains unclear. The CDR3 contains 13 residues. Germline CDR1 is MDHEN and CDR2 is SYDVKM. Trimming left V 3 bases short and J 1 base short, with 4 bases between.

The rearrangement uses TRBV7-2 and TRBJ2-1, with D possibly TRBD1 on 9 matching bases. Germline lookup yields CDR1 SGHTA and CDR2 FQGNSA. V was pared by 8 bases and J by 3 bases, with 14 bases between. The CDR3 runs to 14 residues. CDR3 amino acids: CASRGGQGYNEQFF. The CDR3, as DNA: TGTGCCAGCCGGGGGGGACAGGGCTACAATGAGCAGTTCTTC.

In this sample, this clone turned up a few times. Other DNA sequences in this specimen translate into the identical CDR3. The chain employs TRBV30 and TRBJ1-5; TRBD1 is a possible D gene (5 bases). The germline V gene encodes CDR1 GTSNPN and CDR2 SVGIG (reference sequence). This CDR3 is built from 13 residues. The ends were cut back, 0 bases at V and 4 bases at J, with 7 bases in the middle. The CDR3 DNA reads as TGTGCCTGGAGTGTCCGGGGGAATCAGCCCCAGCATTTT. Translating it yields CAWSVRGNQPQHF.

The chain couples TRBV7-8 to TRBJ1-6; TRBD1 agrees at 9 bases. Trimming at V came to 3 bases and at J to 10 bases, leaving 4 bases not matched to a gene. Germline CDR1 reads SGHVS; CDR2 reads FQNEAQ. The CDR3 consists of 14 residues. This CDR3 is CASSLGQGGSPLHF. The CDR3 coding sequence is TGTGCCAGCAGCTTGGGACAGGGCGGATCACCCCTCCACTTT.

This rearrangement joins TRBV13 to TRBJ2-7, with 10 bases aligning to TRBD1. Germline V gene data show CDR1 as PRHDT and CDR2 as FYEKMQ (reference sequence). The CDR3 is 14 residues long. Trimming cost V 0 bases and J 5 bases; bases outside gene matches: 1. In DNA form, the CDR3 reads TGTGCCAGCAGCTTAGGGACAGGGGGCGACGAGCAGTACTTC. Encoded protein: CASSLGTGGDEQYF.

This clone is a singleton in its sample. The genes are TRBV4-1 and TRBJ2-7; 9 nucleotides agree with TRBD1. Germline V gene lookup returns CDR1 MGHRA and CDR2 YSYEKL. The V segment lost 2 bases and the J segment 4 bases; nucleotides outside the gene matches: 6. The CDR3 runs 15 residues. The CDR3 loop is CASSQPGTGLYEQYF. The DNA of the CDR3 is TGCGCCAGCAGCCAACCCGGGACAGGGCTATACGAGCAGTACTTC.

This sequence joins TRBV19 and TRBJ1-5, with TRBD1 matching over 9 bases. J gave up 3 bases and V 6 bases, and 6 bases lay outside the gene matches. CDR3 length: 15 residues. The V gene's germline CDR1 is LNHDA and CDR2 SQIVND (reference sequence). The CDR3 DNA is TGTGCCAGTAGGACGGGACAGGGCTTCAATCAGCCCCAGCATTTT. Protein product: CASRTGQGFNQPQHF. Full variable domain (remainder filled in from reference TRBV19 and TRBJ1-5): DGGITQSPKYLFRKEGQNVTLSCEQNLNHDAMYWYRQDPGQGLRLIYYSQIVNDFQKGDIAEGYSVSREKKESFPLTVTSAQKNPTAFYLCASRTGQGFNQPQHFGDGTRLSIL.

The genes are TRBV5-4 and TRBJ2-1; D gene unclear. The CDR3 consists of 14 residues. Germline V gives CDR1 SGHNT, CDR2 YYREEE (reference sequence). V was clipped by 2 bases and J by 6 bases, with 12 bases between them. The CDR3, as DNA: TGTGCCAGCAGCTTATTCGCCACGGGCAATGAGCAGTTCTTC. It specifies CASSLFATGNEQFF.

V and J are TRBV18 and TRBJ1-4; D not resolved. The germline V and J ends were trimmed by 6 bases and 8 bases, with 19 bases remaining between them. Germline lookup yields CDR1 KGHSH and CDR2 LQKENI. The CDR3 loop spans 15 amino acids. The CDR3 sequence is CASSLGREPNEKLFF. CDR3 sequence (DNA): TGTGCCAGCTCTCTAGGAAGGGAGCCAAACGAAAAACTGTTTTTT. The full variable domain, in which reference TRBV18 and TRBJ1-4 provide the parts outside the CDR3, is NAGVMQNPRHLVRRRGQEARLRCSPMKGHSHVYWYRQLPEEGLKFMVYLQKENIIDESGMPKERFSAEFPKEGPSILRIQQVVRGDSAAYFCASSLGREPNEKLFFGSGTQLSVL.

The CDR3: CASSLGPRPTDTQYF. In DNA, the CDR3 is TGCGCCAGCAGCTTGGGGCCCCGTCCCACAGATACGCAGTATTTT. The chain has TRBV5-1 and TRBJ2-3, with D hard to call. The CDR3 has 15 amino acids. Trimming removed 0 bases at V and 2 bases at J, with 10 bases between. Germline V gene data show CDR1 as SGHRS and CDR2 as YFSETQ.

V gene TRBV3-1 (or the pseudogene TRBV3-2) combines with J gene TRBJ2-1, with D perhaps matching TRBD2 (7 bases). The CDR3 consists of 17 residues. From germline, CDR1 is LGHDT and CDR2 YNNKEL (reference sequence). V was shortened by 1 base and J by 1 base, with 14 bases between the two germline ends. Here the CDR3 DNA reads TGTGCCAGCAGCCAAGGGGGAGGGGGAGGATCCTACAATGAGCAGTTCTTC. Protein: CASSQGGGGGSYNEQFF.

The rearrangement links TRBV6-5 to TRBJ2-3, with D tentatively TRBD1 (5 bases). This CDR3 is built from 16 residues. Germline V CDR1 and CDR2: MNHEY, SVGAGI. V was cut by 0 bases and J by 4 bases, with 14 bases left in between. The CDR3 spells CASSYSRSGKPDTQYF. The CDR3 bases are TGTGCCAGCAGTTACTCTCGTTCAGGGAAACCAGATACGCAGTATTTT.

V gene TRBV15 combines with J gene TRBJ2-3; a possible D gene is TRBD2 (6 bases). Per the germline V gene, CDR1 is LNHNV and CDR2 is YYDKDF (reference sequence). CDR3 length equals 17 residues. The V and J ends lost 8 bases and 6 bases respectively, with 27 bases between them. CDR3 sequence: CATRDSWRPTYRDTQYF. CDR3 nucleotides: TGTGCCACCCGGGACTCTTGGCGTCCAACTTATAGGGATACGCAGTATTTT.